This T cell receptor (beta chain) was identified in a study of blood T cell repertoires in COVID-19. Trimming left V 3 bases short and J 14 bases short, with 16 bases between. The CDR3 length is 13 residues. Germline V lookup: CDR1 SGHAT, CDR2 FQNNGV. Authors' data handling: Estimation of nucleated cell counts was performed using reference gene primer amplification. Produced via immunoSEQ multiplex PCR; TCRdb's table is partial and in-frame only. Clone size and V and J calls were adopted from that table, with D and trimming inferred from the DNA. The sample has 200,000 to 250,000 clones; around 86% are singletons. Individuals drawn from 24 US areas were about 18 to 95 years old.

The source material was PBMCs or T cells enriched from blood (not recorded which). The chain employs TRBV11-2 and TRBJ1-4; TRBD1 might be the D (5 bases). The sequence was collected from a woman aged 45 to 65 who had recovered from COVID-19. The CDR3 sequence: CASSFDNAGVLFF. In DNA, the CDR3 is TGTGCCAGCAGCTTTGATAATGCGGGGGTCCTGTTTTTT. Full variable domain (rest looked up from reference TRBV11-2 and TRBJ1-4): EAGVAQSPRYKIIEKRQSVAFWCNPISGHATLYWYQQILGQGPKLLIQFQNNGVVDDSQLPKDRFSAERLKGVDSTLKIQPAKLEDSAVYLCASSFDNAGVLFFGSGTQLSVL.